This T cell receptor beta chain was observed in a study of blood T cell repertoires in COVID-19. Germline values: CDR1 MNHEY, CDR2 SMNVEV (reference sequence). V was pared by 5 bases and J by 6 bases, with 15 bases of the junction left unmatched. The CDR3 is made up of 16 amino acids. Original processing methods: Amplified reference gene primers provided the basis for estimating nucleated cell counts. The repertoire was sequenced with immunoSEQ multiplex PCR; TCRdb's copy has only in-frame clones and lacks some. V and J calls and clone size are copied from that table; D and trimming were computed from the DNA. The sample carries fewer than 200,000 clones, roughly 70% recorded once.

This TCR was recovered from a woman older than 75 with acute or convalescent COVID-19. The chain couples TRBV27 to TRBJ1-1; 7 bases line up with TRBD1. The sequencing sample was made of peripheral blood. In DNA, the CDR3 is TGTGCCAGCAGTCCCTCCCTTGGGCAGGGGGACGCTGAAGCTTTCTTT. This codes for CASSPSLGQGDAEAFF.